This note documents a single TCR beta chain sequence. Its antigen is unidentified. This sample was included in a study of OX40 agonist ivuxolimab in advanced cancers. Background on the study: Patients were infused with ivuxolimab every 2 weeks at 0.01 to 10 mg/kg. A partial response was reached by three patients: one with hepatocellular carcinoma and two with cutaneous melanoma. Study outcomes and limitations: Low clonal expansion, among the lowest seen, marked partial responders at 0.1-3.0 mg/kg. Still undetermined is the antigen specificity of the expanded peripheral T cells.

V shed 2 bases and J 0 bases; nucleotides not matched to a gene: 8. Germline lookup yields CDR1 SGHRS and CDR2 YFSETQ. The CDR3 covers 19 residues. The method was immunoSEQ multiplex PCR; TCRdb's version includes in-frame clones alone and lacks a portion of them. The sample has tens of thousands of clones, roughly 83% seen once. This chain joins TRBV5-1 and TRBJ2-2; 12 nucleotides line up with TRBD2. The sequence was collected from an adult with an advanced solid tumor such as melanoma, head and neck, liver or kidney cancer. The sequences come from CD4+ or CD8+ T cells sorted from blood, collected in a trial of the OX40 agonist ivuxolimab. The CDR3 DNA is TGCGCCAGCAGCTTCCTAGCGGGGGGGACACTCGCGAACACCGGGGAGCTGTTTTTT. Translation gives CASSFLAGGTLANTGELFF.